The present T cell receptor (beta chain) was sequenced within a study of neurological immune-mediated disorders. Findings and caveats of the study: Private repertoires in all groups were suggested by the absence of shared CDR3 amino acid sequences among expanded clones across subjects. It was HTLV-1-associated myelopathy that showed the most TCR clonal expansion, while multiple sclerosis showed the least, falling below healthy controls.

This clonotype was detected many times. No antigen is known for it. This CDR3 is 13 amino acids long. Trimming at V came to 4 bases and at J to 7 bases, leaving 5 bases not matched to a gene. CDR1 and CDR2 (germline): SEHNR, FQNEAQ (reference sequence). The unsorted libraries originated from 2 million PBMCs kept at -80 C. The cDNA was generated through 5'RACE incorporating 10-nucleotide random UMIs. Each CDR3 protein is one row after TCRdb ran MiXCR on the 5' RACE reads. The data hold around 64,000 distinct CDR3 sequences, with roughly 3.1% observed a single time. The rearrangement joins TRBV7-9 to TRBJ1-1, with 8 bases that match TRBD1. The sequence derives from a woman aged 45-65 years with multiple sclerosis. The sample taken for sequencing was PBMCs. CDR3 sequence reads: CASSSGQGLEAFF. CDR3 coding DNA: TGTGCCAGCAGCTCCGGACAGGGCCTTGAAGCTTTCTTT.